The 2 T cell receptor beta chains reported below all come from one sample, sequenced in a study of blood T cell repertoires in COVID-19. The protocol was immunoSEQ multiplex PCR, while the TCRdb copy is restricted to in-frame clones and leaves out a portion. Of 330,000 or so clones in the sample, roughly 89% were seen once. The sample comprised peripheral blood. These receptors were obtained from a man aged 25 to 45 with COVID-19, enrolled during active disease.

The table lists this clone with a count of one. The rearrangement uses TRBV11-2 and TRBJ2-7; D possibly corresponds to TRBD2 (6 bases). The CDR3 sequence is 16 residues long. Per the germline V gene, CDR1 is SGHAT and CDR2 is FQNNGV. Trimming removed 8 bases from V and 2 bases from J, with 22 bases in between. Here the CDR3 reads CASATGTSSFTYEQYF. Written as DNA, the CDR3 is TGTGCCAGCGCCACCGGGACTTCTTCCTTCACCTACGAGCAGTACTTC.

This chain joins TRBV7-2 and TRBJ1-1, with 10 bases fitting TRBD1. Germline assignment: CDR1 SGHTA and CDR2 FQGNSA. The CDR3 has 15 residues. V lost 5 bases to trimming and J lost 2 bases; unmatched junction nucleotides: 5. The CDR3 nucleotides read TGTGCCAGCAGCACGCGGACAGGGGGAAACACTGAAGCTTTCTTT. Its protein is CASSTRTGGNTEAFF.